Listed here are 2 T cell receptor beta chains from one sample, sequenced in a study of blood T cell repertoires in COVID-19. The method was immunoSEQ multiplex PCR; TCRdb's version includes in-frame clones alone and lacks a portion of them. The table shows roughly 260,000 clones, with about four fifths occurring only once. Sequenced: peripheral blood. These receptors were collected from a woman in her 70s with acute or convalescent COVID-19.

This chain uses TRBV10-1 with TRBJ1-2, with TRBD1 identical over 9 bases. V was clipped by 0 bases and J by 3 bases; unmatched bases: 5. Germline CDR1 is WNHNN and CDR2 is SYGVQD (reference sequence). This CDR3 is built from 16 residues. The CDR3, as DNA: TGCGCCAGCAGTGAGTCTAGGGGACAGGGATACTATGGCTACACCTTC. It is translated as CASSESRGQGYYGYTF.

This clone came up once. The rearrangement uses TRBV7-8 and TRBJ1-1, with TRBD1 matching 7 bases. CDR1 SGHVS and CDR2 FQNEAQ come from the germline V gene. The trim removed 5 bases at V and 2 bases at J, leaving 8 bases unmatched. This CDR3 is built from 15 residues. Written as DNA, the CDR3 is TGTGCCAGCAGCCCCTCCTGGACAGGTAACACTGAAGCTTTCTTT. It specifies CASSPSWTGNTEAFF.